This TCR beta chain was sequenced during a study of T-cell reconstitution after alpha-beta-depleted transplantation in children. Regarding the study as a whole: As was reported, about two months after transplant, alpha-beta T cells came from several hundred expanded graft clones.

Of note for this clonotype: The antigen remains undetermined.

V gave up 2 bases and J gave up 9 bases; unmatched junction bases: 5. The CDR3 totals 14 residues. Germline CDR1 and CDR2: SGHRS and YFSETQ. Unique molecular identifiers were used in preparing the TCRbeta library. TCRdb reanalysed the PCR reads using MiXCR and keeps one entry per CDR3 protein. The repertoire has a few hundred thousand distinct CDR3 sequences, around 27% of them found once; the top ten carry 36%. The genes are TRBV5-1 and TRBJ1-6, with TRBD1 matching 7 bases. The sequence came from a boy younger than two with Wiskott-Aldrich syndrome, due to receive a stem cell transplant. The sample consisted of PBMCs, taken before TCRalphabeta/CD19-depleted stem cell transplant. The CDR3 protein is CASSLRGPGSPLHF. As DNA, the CDR3 is TGCGCCAGCAGCTTAAGGGGGCCCGGTTCACCCCTCCACTTT.